What follows are 7 T cell receptor beta chains derived from one specimen sequenced in a study of identical twins. Each CDR3 protein gets one entry after TCRdb re-called the 5' RACE reads with MiXCR. The sample shows 690,000 or so distinct CDR3 sequences, 8.6% of them seen only once. This sample was also put to use in a study of yellow fever vaccine responses in identical twins.

Sequenced input: PBMCs. These receptors were taken from a woman between 18 and 29 years old in good health.

This clonotype was seen at least ten times. The chain uses TRBV29-1 and TRBJ2-5; no clear D. The CDR3 sequence is 13 residues long. Per germline, CDR1 SQVTM and CDR2 ANQGSEA. Trimming stripped 7 bases from V and 3 bases from J, with 15 bases between. The CDR3 region is CSGRTWREETQYF. Written as DNA, the CDR3 is TGCAGCGGCCGGACCTGGCGTGAAGAGACCCAGTACTTC.

This clonotype has just a few counts. V usage is TRBV14 and J usage is TRBJ2-7; D may be TRBD1 (7 bases). This CDR3 is built from 13 residues. Looked up from germline, CDR1 is SGHDN and CDR2 is FVKESK. The V end was cut by 5 bases, the J end by 6 bases, with 14 bases between. The CDR3 protein is CASSTRQGGEQYF. CDR3 sequence (DNA): TGTGCCAGCAGCACCCGACAGGGAGGCGAGCAGTACTTC.

This clonotype was recorded many times. The V and J genes are TRBV4-3 and TRBJ2-7; a weak D match, TRBD2 (5 bases). V was pared by 4 bases and J by 7 bases, with 14 bases between. Germline V gives CDR1 LGHNA, CDR2 YSLEER. CDR3 size: 13 residues. DNA of the CDR3: TGCGCCAGCAGCCTAGGACTCCTCGGGGAGCAGTACTTC. It yields the protein CASSLGLLGEQYF.

The chain is built from TRBV29-1 and TRBJ2-1, with 8 bases identical to TRBD2. Germline V gene sequence: CDR1 SQVTM, CDR2 ANQGSEA. Trimming took 6 bases from V and 6 from J; bases not matched to a gene: 4. The length of the CDR3 is 12 residues. In DNA, the CDR3 is TGCAGCGTCGAGGGACTAGTCAATGAGCAGTTCTTC. Amino acids: CSVEGLVNEQFF.

The V gene is TRBV25-1, the J gene TRBJ2-1; 9 nucleotides agree with TRBD1. Germline V lookup: CDR1 MGHDK, CDR2 SYGVNS. Losses at the gene ends were 2 bases for V and 1 base for J; bases not matched to a gene: 3. The CDR3 has 16 amino acids. CDR3 DNA sequence: TGTGCCAGCAGTGAAGTCGGACAGGGGTCCTACAATGAGCAGTTCTTC. Residues: CASSEVGQGSYNEQFF. Together with reference TRBV25-1 and TRBJ2-1, the CDR3 gives the full variable domain: EADIYQTPRYLVIGTGKKITLECSQTMGHDKMYWYQQDPGMELHLIHYSYGVNSTEKGDLSSESTVSRIRTEHFPLTLESARPSHTSQYLCASSEVGQGSYNEQFFGPGTRLTVL.

The V call is TRBV29-1, the J call TRBJ1-5, with a weak D call TRBD1 (6 bases). CDR3 length: 13 amino acids. The V and J ends lost 7 bases and 7 bases respectively, with 17 bases between them. Germline CDR1 and CDR2: SQVTM and ANQGSEA. CDR3 region: CSAATGPEQPQHF. CDR3 bases: TGCAGCGCCGCGACAGGTCCGGAACAGCCCCAGCATTTT.

This clonotype was seen ten or more times. The chain carries TRBV12-3 or TRBV12-4 and TRBJ2-3, with 10 bases identical to TRBD2. The J segment lost 3 bases and the V segment lost 5 bases, leaving 5 bases of the junction unmatched. This CDR3 contains 15 residues. The CDR3 loop reads CASSPSSGRTDTQYF. The CDR3 nucleotides read TGTGCCAGCAGTCCCTCTAGCGGGAGAACAGATACGCAGTATTTT.